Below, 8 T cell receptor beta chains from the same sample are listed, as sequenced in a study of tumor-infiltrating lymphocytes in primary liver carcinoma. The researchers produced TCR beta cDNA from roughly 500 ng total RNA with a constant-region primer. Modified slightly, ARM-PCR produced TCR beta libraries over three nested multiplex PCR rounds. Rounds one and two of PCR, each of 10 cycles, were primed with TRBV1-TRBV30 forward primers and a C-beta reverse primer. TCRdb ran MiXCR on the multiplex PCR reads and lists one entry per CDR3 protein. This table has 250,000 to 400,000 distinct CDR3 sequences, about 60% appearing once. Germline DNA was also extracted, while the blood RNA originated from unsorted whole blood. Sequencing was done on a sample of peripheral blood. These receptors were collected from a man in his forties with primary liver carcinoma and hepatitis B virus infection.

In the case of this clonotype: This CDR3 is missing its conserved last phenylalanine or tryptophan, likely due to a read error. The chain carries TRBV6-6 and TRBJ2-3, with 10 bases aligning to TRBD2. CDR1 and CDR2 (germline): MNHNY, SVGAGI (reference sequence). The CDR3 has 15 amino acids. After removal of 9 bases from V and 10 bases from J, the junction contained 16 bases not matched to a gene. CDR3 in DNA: TGTGCCAGAAGTCAGTCTAGCGGGAGTTTCACGTCGCAGTATTGT. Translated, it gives CARSQSSGSFTSQYC.

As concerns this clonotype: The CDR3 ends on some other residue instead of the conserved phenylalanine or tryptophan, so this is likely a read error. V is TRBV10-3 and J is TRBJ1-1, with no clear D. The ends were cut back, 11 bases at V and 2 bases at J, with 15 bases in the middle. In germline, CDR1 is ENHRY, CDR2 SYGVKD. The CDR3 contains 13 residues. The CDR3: CAAMREPNTEAFS. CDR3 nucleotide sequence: TGTGCCGCCATGCGGGAACCCAACACTGAAGCTTTCTCT.

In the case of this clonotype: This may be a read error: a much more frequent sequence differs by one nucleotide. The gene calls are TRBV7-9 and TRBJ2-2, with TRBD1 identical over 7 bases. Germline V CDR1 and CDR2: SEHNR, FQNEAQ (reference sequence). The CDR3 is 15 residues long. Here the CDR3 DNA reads TGTGCCAGCAGACCCGGGACAGCGAACGCCGGGGAGCTGTTTTTT. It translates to CASRPGTANAGELFF.

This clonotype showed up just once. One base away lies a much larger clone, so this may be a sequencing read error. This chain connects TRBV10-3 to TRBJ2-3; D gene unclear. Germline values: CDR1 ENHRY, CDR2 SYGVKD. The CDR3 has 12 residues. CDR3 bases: TGTGCCATCAGTGAGTCTACAGATCCGCAGTATTTT. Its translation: CAISESTDPQYF.

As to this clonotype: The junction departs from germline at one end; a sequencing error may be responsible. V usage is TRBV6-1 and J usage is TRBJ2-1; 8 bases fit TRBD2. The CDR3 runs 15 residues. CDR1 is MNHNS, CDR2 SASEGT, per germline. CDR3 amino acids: CASSESSGSYDEQFF. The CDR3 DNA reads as TGTGCCAGCAGTGAATCCAGCGGGAGCTACGATGAGCAGTTCTTC.

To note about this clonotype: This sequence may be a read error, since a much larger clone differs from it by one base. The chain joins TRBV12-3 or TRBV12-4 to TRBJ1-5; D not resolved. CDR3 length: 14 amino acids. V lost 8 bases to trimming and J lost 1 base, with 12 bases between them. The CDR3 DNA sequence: TGTGCCAGCGAACGAACCGACAGCAATCAGCCCCAGCATTTT. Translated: CASERTDSNQPQHF.

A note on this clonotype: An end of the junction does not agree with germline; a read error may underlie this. The CDR3 DNA is TGTGCCAGCAGCGGGGGGAGGGGCAATGAGCACTTCTTC. Translation gives CASSGGRGNEHFF. The V gene is TRBV5-4, the J gene TRBJ2-1; TRBD2 matches 7 bases. The CDR3 has 13 residues. The germline gives CDR1 SGHNT, CDR2 YYREEE (reference sequence).

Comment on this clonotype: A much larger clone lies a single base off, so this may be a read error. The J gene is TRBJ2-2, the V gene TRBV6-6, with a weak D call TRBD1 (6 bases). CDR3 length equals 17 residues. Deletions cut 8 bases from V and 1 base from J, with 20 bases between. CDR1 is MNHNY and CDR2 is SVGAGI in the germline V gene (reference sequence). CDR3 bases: TGTGCCAGCCGTAGACTTCAGGGGTCTTTGAACACCGGGGAGCTGTTTTTT. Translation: CASRRLQGSLNTGELFF.